The entry that follows covers one TCR beta chain sequence. What it binds is not known. The data derive from a study of blood T cells in healthy people across ages. Germline lookup yields CDR1 SGHTA and CDR2 FQGNSA. The CDR3 runs to 13 residues. Trimming left V 11 bases short and J 2 bases short, with 15 bases between. A sample-barcoded 5' primer and a J-beta primer mix were used in a second PCR of roughly 6 to 12 cycles. TCRdb reprocessed the 5' RACE reads via MiXCR and lists one record per CDR3 protein. There are about 1.8 million distinct CDR3 sequences in the sample; around 50% occur only once, and over 2% lies in the top ten. Whole-study results and caveats: A roughly linear age-dependent decrease characterized TCR beta diversity per million T cells.

The chain combines TRBV7-2 with TRBJ1-2; D not resolved. The source of this sequence is a woman between 35 and 50 years old in good health. The sample comprised blood. The CDR3 DNA reads TGTGCCGCCGGAAGCACAGCCAACTATGGCTACACCTTC. As protein: CAAGSTANYGYTF.